A selection of T cell receptor beta chains follows, all from one sample in a study of T cell responses to AZD1222 COVID-19 vaccine. Clones were sequenced by immunoSEQ multiplex PCR, and TCRdb holds only the in-frame ones, with some missing. The top ten clones hold about 2.7% of a sample with some 25,000 clones, about nine tenths of them seen once. The material was peripheral blood, obtained 28 days after the second AZD1222 dose. All receptors derive from an adult who received the AZD1222 COVID-19 vaccine. Both conserved end residues are part of each CDR3. Fields, in order: CDR3 protein, CDR3 DNA, clone size, D gene, J gene, V gene, CDR3 length. D genes are given only for firm matches. Clone size appears in some rows only: once, few, many, or a class for an expanded clone.

CDR3 protein: CASSQGNGQPQHF; CDR3 DNA: TGTGCCAGCAGTCAGGGTAACGGTCAGCCCCAGCATTTT; clone size: NA; D gene: NA; J gene: TRBJ1-5; V gene: TRBV12-3/TRBV12-4; CDR3 length: 13
CDR3 protein: CASSAGQGARNEQFF; CDR3 DNA: TGTGCTAGCAGCGCGGGACAGGGGGCTCGGAATGAGCAGTTCTTC; clone size: NA; D gene: TRBD1; J gene: TRBJ2-1; V gene: TRBV7-7; CDR3 length: 15
CDR3 protein: CASSLVNGDTEAFF; CDR3 DNA: TGTGCCAGCAGCTTAGTTAATGGGGACACTGAAGCTTTCTTT; clone size: few; D gene: NA; J gene: TRBJ1-1; V gene: TRBV7-2; CDR3 length: 14
CDR3 protein: CASSLGREPNEQFF; CDR3 DNA: TGCGCCAGCAGCTTGGGACGGGAACCTAATGAGCAGTTCTTC; clone size: NA; D gene: NA; J gene: TRBJ2-1; V gene: TRBV5-1; CDR3 length: 14
CDR3 protein: CASSLTRTYNEQFF; CDR3 DNA: TGTGCCAGCAGTTTAACCAGGACCTACAATGAGCAGTTCTTC; clone size: NA; D gene: NA; J gene: TRBJ2-1; V gene: TRBV27; CDR3 length: 14
CDR3 protein: CASSYQTGLNTEAFF; CDR3 DNA: TGTGCCAGCAGCTACCAGACAGGGCTGAACACTGAAGCTTTCTTT; clone size: once; D gene: TRBD1; J gene: TRBJ1-1; V gene: TRBV5-5; CDR3 length: 15
CDR3 protein: CASSSRYEQYF; CDR3 DNA: TGTGCCAGCAGCTCCCGCTACGAGCAGTACTTC; clone size: NA; D gene: NA; J gene: TRBJ2-7; V gene: TRBV28; CDR3 length: 11
CDR3 protein: CASSEGQVLVGGYTF; CDR3 DNA: TGTGCCAGCAGTGAGGGACAGGTTCTGGTCGGTGGCTACACCTTC; clone size: NA; D gene: TRBD1; J gene: TRBJ1-2; V gene: TRBV2; CDR3 length: 15
CDR3 protein: CASSSGNDQPQHF; CDR3 DNA: TGTGCCAGCAGTTCCGGAAATGATCAGCCCCAGCATTTT; clone size: NA; D gene: NA; J gene: TRBJ1-5; V gene: TRBV28; CDR3 length: 13
CDR3 protein: CASSLNPGTAQETQYF; CDR3 DNA: TGCGCCAGCAGCTTGAACCCCGGGACAGCTCAAGAGACCCAGTACTTC; clone size: NA; D gene: TRBD1; J gene: TRBJ2-5; V gene: TRBV5-1; CDR3 length: 16
CDR3 protein: CASSQRQGLQETQYF; CDR3 DNA: TGTGCCAGCTCACAACGACAGGGGCTACAAGAGACCCAGTACTTC; clone size: once; D gene: TRBD1; J gene: TRBJ2-5; V gene: TRBV18; CDR3 length: 15
CDR3 protein: CASSSGTGANEQFF; CDR3 DNA: TGTGCCAGCAGTTCCGGGACAGGGGCCAATGAGCAGTTCTTC; clone size: NA; D gene: TRBD1; J gene: TRBJ2-1; V gene: TRBV3-1/TRBV3-2; CDR3 length: 14
CDR3 protein: CASKVRETQYF; CDR3 DNA: TGTGCCAGCAAGGTCCGAGAGACCCAGTACTTC; clone size: NA; D gene: NA; J gene: TRBJ2-5; V gene: TRBV7-2; CDR3 length: 11
CDR3 protein: CASSPQGAQNTGELFF; CDR3 DNA: TGTGCCAGCAGCCCTCAGGGGGCGCAGAACACCGGGGAGCTGTTTTTT; clone size: NA; D gene: TRBD1; J gene: TRBJ2-2; V gene: TRBV6-6; CDR3 length: 16
CDR3 protein: CASTRVGHEQYF; CDR3 DNA: TGTGCCAGCACCAGAGTCGGCCACGAGCAGTACTTC; clone size: NA; D gene: NA; J gene: TRBJ2-7; V gene: TRBV7-2; CDR3 length: 12
CDR3 protein: CASSLGGGYEQYF; CDR3 DNA: TGTGCCAGCAGCTTAGGGGGGGGCTACGAGCAGTACTTC; clone size: once; D gene: TRBD2; J gene: TRBJ2-7; V gene: TRBV11-2; CDR3 length: 13